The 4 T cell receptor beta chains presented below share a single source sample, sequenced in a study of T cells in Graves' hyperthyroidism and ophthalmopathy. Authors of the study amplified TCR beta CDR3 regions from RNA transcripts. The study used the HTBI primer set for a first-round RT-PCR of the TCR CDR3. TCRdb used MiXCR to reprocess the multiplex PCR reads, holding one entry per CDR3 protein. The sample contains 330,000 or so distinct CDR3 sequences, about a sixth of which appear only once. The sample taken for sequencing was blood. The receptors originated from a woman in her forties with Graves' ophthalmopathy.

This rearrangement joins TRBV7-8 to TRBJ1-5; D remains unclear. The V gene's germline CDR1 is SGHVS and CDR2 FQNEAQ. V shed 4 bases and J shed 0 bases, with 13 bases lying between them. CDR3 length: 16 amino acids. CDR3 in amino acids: CASSSKGIISNQPQHF. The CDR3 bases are TGTGCCAGCAGCTCAAAGGGAATCATTAGCAATCAGCCCCAGCATTTT.

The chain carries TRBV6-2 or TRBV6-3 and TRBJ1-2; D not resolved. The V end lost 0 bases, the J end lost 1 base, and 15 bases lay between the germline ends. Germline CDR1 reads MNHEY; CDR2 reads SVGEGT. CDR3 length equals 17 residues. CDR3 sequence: CASSYSIQQYYNYGYTF. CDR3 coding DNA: TGTGCCAGCAGTTACTCGATCCAGCAATACTATAACTATGGCTACACCTTC.

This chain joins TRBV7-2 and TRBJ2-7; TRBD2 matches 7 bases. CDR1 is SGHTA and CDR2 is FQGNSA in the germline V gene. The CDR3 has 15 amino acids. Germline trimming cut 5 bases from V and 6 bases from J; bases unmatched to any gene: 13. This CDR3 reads CASSRHAGDLSEQYF. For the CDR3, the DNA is TGTGCCAGCAGCCGTCACGCGGGGGATCTCTCCGAGCAGTACTTC.

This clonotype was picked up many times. In DNA form, the CDR3 reads TGTGCTAGTGGTTTGGGCTCCTACGAGCAGTACTTC. Its protein product is CASGLGSYEQYF. This chain uses TRBV12-5 with TRBJ2-7, with D unclear. CDR3 length: 12 residues. Between the trimmed V and J ends, which lost 1 base and 0 bases, there was a span of 1 base. Germline V gene lookup returns CDR1 LGHNT and CDR2 FRNRAP.